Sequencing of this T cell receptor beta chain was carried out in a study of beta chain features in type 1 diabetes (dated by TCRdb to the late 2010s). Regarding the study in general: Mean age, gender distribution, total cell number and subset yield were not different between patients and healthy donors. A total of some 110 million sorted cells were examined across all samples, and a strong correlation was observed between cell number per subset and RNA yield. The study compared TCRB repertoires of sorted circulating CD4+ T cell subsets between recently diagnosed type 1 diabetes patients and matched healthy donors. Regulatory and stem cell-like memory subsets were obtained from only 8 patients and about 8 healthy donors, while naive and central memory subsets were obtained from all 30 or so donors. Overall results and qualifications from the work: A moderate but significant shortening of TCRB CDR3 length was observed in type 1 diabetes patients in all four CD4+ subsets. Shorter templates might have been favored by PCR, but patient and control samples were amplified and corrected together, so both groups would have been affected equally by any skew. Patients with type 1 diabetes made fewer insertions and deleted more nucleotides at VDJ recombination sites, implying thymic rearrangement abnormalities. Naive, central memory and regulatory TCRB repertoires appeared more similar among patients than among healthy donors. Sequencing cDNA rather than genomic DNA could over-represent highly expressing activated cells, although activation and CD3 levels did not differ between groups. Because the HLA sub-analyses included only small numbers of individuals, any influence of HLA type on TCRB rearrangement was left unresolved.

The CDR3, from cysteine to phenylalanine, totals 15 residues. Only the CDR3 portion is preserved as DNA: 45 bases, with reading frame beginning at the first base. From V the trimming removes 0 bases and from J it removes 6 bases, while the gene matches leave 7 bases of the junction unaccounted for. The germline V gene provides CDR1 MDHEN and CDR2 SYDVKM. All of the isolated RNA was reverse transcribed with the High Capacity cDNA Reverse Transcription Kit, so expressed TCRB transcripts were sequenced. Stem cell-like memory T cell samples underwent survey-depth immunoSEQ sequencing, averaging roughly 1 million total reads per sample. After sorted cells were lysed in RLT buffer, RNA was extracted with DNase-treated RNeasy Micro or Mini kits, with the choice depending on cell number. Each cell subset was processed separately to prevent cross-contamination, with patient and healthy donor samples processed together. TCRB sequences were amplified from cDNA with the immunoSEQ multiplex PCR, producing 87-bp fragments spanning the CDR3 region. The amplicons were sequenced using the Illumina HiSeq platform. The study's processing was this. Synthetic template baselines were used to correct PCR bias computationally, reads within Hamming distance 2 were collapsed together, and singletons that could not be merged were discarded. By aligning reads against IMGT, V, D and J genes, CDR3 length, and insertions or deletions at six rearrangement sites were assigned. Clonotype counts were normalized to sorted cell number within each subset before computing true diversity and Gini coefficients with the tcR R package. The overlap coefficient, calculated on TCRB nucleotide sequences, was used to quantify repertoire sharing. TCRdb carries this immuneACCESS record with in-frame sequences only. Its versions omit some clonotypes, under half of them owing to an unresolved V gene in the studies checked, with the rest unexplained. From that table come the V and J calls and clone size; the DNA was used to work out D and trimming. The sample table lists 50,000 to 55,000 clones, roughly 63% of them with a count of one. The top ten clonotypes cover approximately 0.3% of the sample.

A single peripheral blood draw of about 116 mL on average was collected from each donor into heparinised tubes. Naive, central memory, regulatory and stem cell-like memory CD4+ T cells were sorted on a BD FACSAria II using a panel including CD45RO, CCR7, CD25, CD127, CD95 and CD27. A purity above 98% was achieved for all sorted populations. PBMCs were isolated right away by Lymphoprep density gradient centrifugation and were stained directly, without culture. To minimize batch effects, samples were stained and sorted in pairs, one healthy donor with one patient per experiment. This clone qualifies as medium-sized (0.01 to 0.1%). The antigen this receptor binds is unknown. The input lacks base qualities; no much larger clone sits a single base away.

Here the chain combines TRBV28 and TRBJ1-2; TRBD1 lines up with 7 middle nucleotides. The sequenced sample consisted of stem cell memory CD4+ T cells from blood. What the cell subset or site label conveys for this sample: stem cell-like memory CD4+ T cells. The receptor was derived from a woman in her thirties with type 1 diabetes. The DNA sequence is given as TGTGCCAGCAGTTTATGGGAAGGGGGCGGACATGGCTACACCTTC. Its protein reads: CASSLWEGGGHGYTF.